Presented here are 15 T cell receptor beta chains from one specimen sequenced in a study of T cell changes during pregnancy in multiple sclerosis. Data came from immunoSEQ multiplex PCR; TCRdb stores just in-frame clones and leaves some out. The sample holds some 60,000 clones, about 92% seen once. The sample in question was peripheral blood, obtained in the first trimester of pregnancy. Receptors were obtained from a female donor in good health, enrolled as a control in a pregnancy study.

This rearrangement joins TRBV6-5 to TRBJ1-2; 9 bases are shared with TRBD1. J gave up 4 bases and V 0 bases, and 6 bases lay outside the gene matches. The CDR3 spans 16 residues. Germline CDR1 MNHEY, CDR2 SVGAGI. CDR3 sequence: CASSYSTGGKGYGYTF. In DNA, the CDR3 is TGTGCCAGCAGTTACTCGACAGGGGGAAAGGGCTATGGCTACACCTTC.

This clone appeared a few times. In DNA form, the CDR3 reads TGTGCCAGCAGGTCCGGGACAGGGGTCAATCAGCCCCAGCATTTT. Protein sequence: CASRSGTGVNQPQHF. The chain employs TRBV4-2 and TRBJ1-5, with 10 bases that match TRBD1. Germline V gene sequence: CDR1 LGHNA, CDR2 YNFKEQ. The ends lost 6 bases at V and 3 bases at J; junction bases unmatched: 5. This CDR3 contains 15 residues.

This rearrangement joins TRBV18 to TRBJ1-1; possible D gene TRBD1, 6 bases. CDR1 and CDR2 from the germline V gene are KGHSH and LQKENI. This CDR3 has 14 residues. Trimming removed 1 base at V and 0 bases at J, with 6 bases between. The CDR3 DNA reads TGTGCCAGCTCACCACGGACAGTGAACACTGAAGCTTTCTTT. This encodes CASSPRTVNTEAFF.

The V call is TRBV28, the J call TRBJ2-7, with D maybe TRBD2 (5 bases). In germline, CDR1 is MDHEN, CDR2 SYDVKM. V lost 2 bases to trimming and J lost 0 bases, with 14 bases between them. The CDR3 length is 16 residues. The CDR3 region is CASSLRKLEGSYEQYF. The CDR3 coding sequence is TGTGCCAGCAGTTTAAGAAAACTCGAGGGCTCCTACGAGCAGTACTTC. Supplemented by reference TRBV28 and TRBJ2-7, the full variable domain reads DVKVTQSSRYLVKRTGEKVFLECVQDMDHENMFWYRQDPGLGLRLIYFSYDVKMKEKGDIPEGYSVSREKKERFSLILESASTNQTSMYLCASSLRKLEGSYEQYFGPGTRLTVT.

The chain couples TRBV5-8 to TRBJ1-2, with 8 bases matching TRBD1. The V gene's germline CDR1 is SGHTS and CDR2 YDEGEE. The CDR3 sequence is 18 residues long. Germline trimming cut 1 base from V and 10 bases from J; bases unmatched to any gene: 21. CDR3 DNA sequence: TGTGCCAGCAGCTTGCCCGGGACAGGTATCCCTGGGGAGCTATCCTACACCTTC. Protein product: CASSLPGTGIPGELSYTF.

V usage is TRBV28 and J usage is TRBJ2-4; tentatively, D is TRBD1 (6 bases). This CDR3 spans 12 amino acids. V was pared by 8 bases and J by 6 bases, with 11 bases between. Germline CDR1 and CDR2: MDHEN and SYDVKM. This chain's CDR3 is CASRDNSNIQYF. The CDR3 DNA is TGTGCCAGCCGGGACAATTCAAACATTCAGTACTTC.

The chain carries TRBV30 and TRBJ1-2; 9 bases line up with TRBD1. This CDR3 is built from 12 residues. The V gene's germline CDR1 is GTSNPN and CDR2 SVGIG (reference sequence). Trimming cost V 3 bases and J 8 bases; bases outside gene matches: 4. The CDR3 DNA reads as TGTGCCTGGAGGCAGACAGGGGGAGGCTACACCTTC. Translation gives CAWRQTGGGYTF.

The chain employs TRBV21-1 and TRBJ2-5; no check of the table's D call, TRBD1, against the DNA was made. TRBV21-1 is designated a pseudogene. This CDR3 is 15 amino acids long. CDR3 protein: CASSSVTGGEETQYF. In nucleotides, the CDR3 is TGTGCCAGCAGCAGCGTAACAGGGGGCGAAGAGACCCAGTACTTC.

This clone was observed a handful of times. CDR3 sequence: CASSRGTALWDGYTF. The CDR3, as DNA: TGTGCCAGCAGCCGCGGGACAGCGCTTTGGGATGGCTACACCTTC. The chain carries TRBV5-4 and TRBJ1-2; 7 positions match TRBD1. This CDR3 is built from 15 residues. Germline V gives CDR1 SGHNT, CDR2 YYREEE (reference sequence). The ends lost 4 bases at V and 6 bases at J; junction bases unmatched: 12.

The chain combines TRBV7-2 with TRBJ2-5, with 7 bases aligning to TRBD1. The V gene's germline CDR1 is SGHTA and CDR2 FQGNSA. The junction had 7 bases not matched to a gene; V was cut back by 5 bases and J by 1 base. This CDR3 is 15 amino acids long. The CDR3 DNA follows: TGTGCCAGCAGCAAATTAACAGGGGTCCAAGAGACCCAGTACTTC. Translation gives CASSKLTGVQETQYF.

This chain connects TRBV4-2 to TRBJ1-2, with D tentatively TRBD1 (5 bases). From germline, CDR1 is LGHNA and CDR2 YNFKEQ. The CDR3 consists of 15 residues. The germline V and J ends were trimmed by 3 bases and 0 bases, with 11 bases remaining between them. The CDR3 region is CASSQSGGTNYGYTF. For the CDR3, the DNA is TGTGCCAGCAGCCAGTCCGGGGGTACTAACTATGGCTACACCTTC.

The V and J genes are TRBV14 and TRBJ1-4; a weak D match, TRBD1 (5 bases). The V and J ends lost 0 bases and 10 bases respectively, with 9 bases between them. This CDR3 is 13 amino acids long. Germline assignment: CDR1 SGHDN and CDR2 FVKESK. CDR3 residues: CASSQEGGGKLFF. In DNA form, the CDR3 reads TGTGCCAGCAGCCAAGAGGGGGGAGGAAAACTGTTTTTT. The whole variable domain, filled in from reference TRBV14 and TRBJ1-4, reads EAGVTQFPSHSVIEKGQTVTLRCDPISGHDNLYWYRRVMGKEIKFLLHFVKESKQDESGMPNNRFLAERTGGTYSTLKVQPAELEDSGVYFCASSQEGGGKLFFGSGTQLSVL.

J is TRBJ2-3 and V is TRBV9; maybe TRBD1 (5 bases). The CDR3 has 14 amino acids. Deletions cut 0 bases from V and 6 bases from J, with 11 bases between. CDR1 and CDR2 (germline): SGDLS, YYNGEE. The CDR3 loop reads CASSVAGRADTQYF. The CDR3 DNA reads as TGTGCCAGCAGCGTAGCGGGCAGGGCGGATACGCAGTATTTT. Full variable domain (rest looked up from reference TRBV9 and TRBJ2-3): DSGVTQTPKHLITATGQRVTLRCSPRSGDLSVYWYQQSLDQGLQFLIQYYNGEERAKGNILERFSAQQFPDLHSELNLSSLELGDSALYFCASSVAGRADTQYFGPGTRLTVL.

The J gene is TRBJ1-5, the V gene TRBV6-5; 7 nucleotides line up with TRBD1. This CDR3 region has 15 residues. The germline V gene encodes CDR1 MNHEY and CDR2 SVGAGI. V was pared by 8 bases and J by 4 bases, with 11 bases of the junction left unmatched. The CDR3 protein is CASALGMGQNQPQHF. CDR3 DNA: TGTGCCAGCGCCCTGGGGATGGGACAGAATCAGCCCCAGCATTTT.

The V call is TRBV5-6, the J call TRBJ2-5; 9 bases agree with TRBD1. V trimming: 4 bases; J trimming: 5 bases; junction bases outside the gene matches: 9. This CDR3 is 15 amino acids long. Germline V gene lookup returns CDR1 SGHDT and CDR2 YYEEEE. CDR3 loop: CASSPGQGPRETQYF. Here the CDR3 DNA reads TGTGCCAGCAGCCCGGGACAGGGCCCTCGGGAGACCCAGTACTTC. Drawing the rest from reference TRBV5-6 and TRBJ2-5, the complete variable domain is DAGVTQSPTHLIKTRGQQVTLRCSPKSGHDTVSWYQQALGQGPQFIFQYYEEEERQRGNFPDRFSGHQFPNYSSELNVNALLLGDSALYLCASSPGQGPRETQYFGPGTRLLVL.